This record concerns one T cell receptor beta chain sequence. The antigen is not known. The missing CDR3 end, 3 residues past where the read stops, is filled in from the germline J gene. Method: immunoSEQ multiplex PCR; TCRdb's copy keeps in-frame clones and lacks some. Listed for the sample are about 35,000 clones, none seen a single time. The entry originates in a study of T cell clonality in common variable immunodeficiency. Whole-study results and caveats: Reportedly, TCR beta sequences from common variable immunodeficiency showed fewer deletions and N-nucleotide insertions.

CDR1 is DFQATT and CDR2 is SNEGSKA in the germline V gene (reference sequence). This CDR3 has 14 amino acids. Sample: peripheral blood mononuclear cells. The sequence was obtained from a person aged 18 to 70 in good health. The chain is built from TRBV20-1 and TRBJ2-3; 10 bases line up with TRBD1. CDR3 bases read: TGCAGTGCTAAGGGACAGGGGATGGGAGAGACG. As protein: CSAKGQGMGET. The entire CDR3 is CSAKGQGMGETQYF.